These T cell receptor beta chains were read from a single sample in a study of blood T cell repertoires in COVID-19. The repertoire was sequenced with immunoSEQ multiplex PCR; TCRdb's copy has only in-frame clones and lacks some. The top ten clones hold roughly 0.54% of a sample with over 150,000 clones, 91% of them seen once. The sequenced sample was peripheral blood. All receptors come from a man in his fifties with acute or convalescent COVID-19. CDR3s include the opening cysteine and the closing phenylalanine or tryptophan. A D gene is named only where the DNA matches it firmly. Clone sizes are given selectively: once, few, many, or a class where the clone is expanded.

NA | TRBJ2-7 | NA | TRBV12-3/TRBV12-4 | CASRRDYEQYF | TGTGCCAGCAGGAGGGACTACGAGCAGTACTTC
NA | TRBJ2-2 | NA | TRBV19 | CASRKQNTGELFF | TGTGCCAGTAGAAAGCAAAACACCGGGGAGCTGTTTTTT
TRBD1 | TRBJ2-1 | NA | TRBV24-1 | CATSDSGGLNNEQFF | TGTGCCACCAGTGACTCAGGGGGCTTGAACAATGAGCAGTTCTTC
TRBD1 | TRBJ1-2 | NA | TRBV7-3 | CASSLGTGDGYTF | TGTGCCAGCAGCTTAGGGACAGGGGATGGCTACACCTTC
TRBD1 | TRBJ1-1 | few | TRBV27 | CASSMDRVGRAEAFF | TGTGCCAGCAGTATGGACAGGGTGGGGCGCGCTGAAGCTTTCTTT
TRBD1 | TRBJ2-1 | NA | TRBV6-5 | CASSFHRDRVANEQFF | TGTGCCAGCAGTTTCCACCGGGACAGGGTCGCGAATGAGCAGTTCTTC
NA | TRBJ1-2 | NA | TRBV7-2 | CASSLVDYGYTF | TGTGCCAGCAGCTTAGTAGACTATGGCTACACCTTC
NA | TRBJ1-1 | NA | TRBV7-8 | CASSQRRGGRLMNTEAFF | TGTGCCAGCAGCCAACGGAGGGGGGGCAGGCTCATGAACACTGAAGCTTTCTTT
NA | TRBJ1-3 | once | TRBV2 | CASRAEAGNTIYF | TGTGCCAGCAGAGCGGAGGCTGGAAACACCATATATTTT
TRBD2 | TRBJ2-3 | NA | TRBV11-2 | CASSLVWASGRSDTQYF | TGTGCCAGCAGCTTAGTTTGGGCTAGCGGGAGATCAGATACGCAGTATTTT
TRBD2 | TRBJ2-6 | NA | TRBV19 | CASSIVAGALSGANVLTF | TGTGCCAGTAGTATTGTAGCGGGGGCTCTCTCTGGGGCCAACGTCCTGACTTTC
NA | TRBJ2-2 | NA | TRBV5-1 | CASSLTQGSNTGELFF | TGCGCCAGCAGCTTGACCCAGGGGTCTAACACCGGGGAGCTGTTTTTT
NA | TRBJ2-3 | NA | TRBV6-5 | CASSLKQSGNTQYF | TGTGCCAGCAGTCTTAAACAAAGCGGCAATACGCAGTATTTT
NA | TRBJ2-7 | NA | TRBV7-2 | CASSFQDYSYEQYF | TGTGCCAGCAGCTTCCAGGACTACTCCTACGAGCAGTACTTC
NA | TRBJ2-5 | NA | TRBV19 | CASRGYSQETQYF | TGTGCCAGTAGAGGATACAGCCAAGAGACCCAGTACTTC
NA | TRBJ1-1 | NA | TRBV19 | CASSPGGGGTEAFF | TGTGCCAGTAGTCCCGGGGGAGGGGGCACTGAAGCTTTCTTT
TRBD2 | TRBJ2-1 | NA | TRBV7-8 | CASSSSGTSAYNEQFF | TGTGCCAGCAGTTCTAGCGGGACCAGCGCCTACAATGAGCAGTTCTTC
TRBD2 | TRBJ2-7 | NA | TRBV7-6 | CASSRIAGGEQYF | TGTGCCAGCAGCCGAATAGCGGGAGGCGAGCAGTACTTC
TRBD2 | TRBJ2-1 | NA | TRBV7-3 | CASSARVPGLAGYNEQFF | TGTGCCAGCAGCGCGCGGGTACCGGGACTAGCGGGATACAATGAGCAGTTCTTC
NA | TRBJ2-1 | NA | TRBV10-3 | CAISESQGTSYNEQFF | TGTGCCATCAGTGAGTCTCAGGGAACCTCCTACAATGAGCAGTTCTTC
TRBD1 | TRBJ1-5 | NA | TRBV15 | CATSRFLGTGSNQPQHF | TGTGCCACCAGCAGATTTCTTGGGACAGGATCCAATCAGCCCCAGCATTTT
NA | TRBJ1-2 | NA | TRBV5-4 | CASRRTGGGGYTF | TGTGCCAGCAGAAGGACGGGGGGAGGGGGCTACACCTTC
NA | TRBJ2-3 | NA | TRBV28 | CASSYPELISTDTQYF | TGTGCCAGCAGTTACCCCGAACTCATAAGCACAGATACGCAGTATTTT
NA | TRBJ1-2 | once | TRBV2 | CASSAGDYGYTF | TGTGCCAGCAGTGCGGGAGACTATGGCTACACCTTC
NA | TRBJ2-5 | NA | TRBV3-1/TRBV3-2 | CASNHDSQETQYF | TGTGCCAGCAACCACGACAGCCAAGAGACCCAGTACTTC
TRBD1 | TRBJ1-3 | NA | TRBV6-5 | CASSGDSSGNTIYF | TGTGCCAGCTCCGGGGACAGTTCTGGAAACACCATATATTTT
NA | TRBJ1-2 | NA | TRBV6-6 | CASSSQGDGYGYTF | TGTGCCAGCAGTTCACAGGGAGATGGCTATGGCTACACCTTC
TRBD1 | TRBJ2-2 | NA | TRBV7-2 | CASSSKGQGTSTGELFF | TGTGCCAGCAGCTCAAAGGGACAGGGGACATCAACCGGGGAGCTGTTTTTT
NA | TRBJ1-5 | NA | TRBV6-1 | CASSENRGNQPQHF | TGTGCCAGCAGTGAAAACAGGGGCAATCAGCCCCAGCATTTT
TRBD1 | TRBJ1-5 | few | TRBV6-5 | CASSFQGAGNQPQHF | TGTGCCAGCAGTTTTCAGGGGGCGGGCAATCAGCCCCAGCATTTT
NA | TRBJ1-5 | once | TRBV6-5 | CASTGSVNQPQHF | TGTGCCAGCACAGGGTCTGTCAATCAGCCCCAGCATTTT
NA | TRBJ2-3 | NA | TRBV25-1 | CASSELASSTDTQYF | TGTGCCAGCAGTGAATTGGCTTCTAGCACAGATACGCAGTATTTT
TRBD2 | TRBJ2-1 | NA | TRBV28 | CASSFPTSGVSIEQFF | TGTGCCAGCAGTTTCCCCACTAGCGGGGTATCAATTGAGCAGTTCTTC
NA | TRBJ2-2 | NA | TRBV7-3 | CASSRQSGTGELFF | TGTGCCAGCAGCCGACAGTCAGGCACCGGGGAGCTGTTTTTT
TRBD2 | TRBJ2-3 | NA | TRBV7-6 | CASSLRGSGATDTQYF | TGTGCCAGCAGCTTAAGGGGAAGCGGGGCCACAGATACGCAGTATTTT
NA | TRBJ1-1 | NA | TRBV28 | CASTYSPANTEAFF | TGTGCCAGCACCTACAGTCCAGCGAACACTGAAGCTTTCTTT
NA | TRBJ1-3 | NA | TRBV14 | CASSPAGGLYF | TGTGCCAGCAGCCCAGCGGGGGGCCTATATTTT
NA | TRBJ2-2 | NA | TRBV7-8 | CASSLGGSGRTGELFF | TGTGCCAGCAGCTTAGGGGGCTCTGGACGTACCGGGGAGCTGTTTTTT
NA | TRBJ2-3 | NA | TRBV11-1 | CASSLAPTGDTQYF | TGTGCCAGCAGCTTAGCGCCGACAGGTGATACGCAGTATTTT
NA | TRBJ2-1 | NA | TRBV12-3/TRBV12-4 | CASSFGSGTTFF | NA
NA | TRBJ1-3 | NA | TRBV30 | CAWSYRVPGNTIYF | TGTGCCTGGAGTTACAGGGTGCCGGGAAACACCATATATTTT
TRBD2 | TRBJ2-3 | NA | TRBV7-2 | CASSLVGLAPTDTQYF | TGTGCCAGCAGCTTAGTAGGACTAGCTCCCACAGATACGCAGTATTTT
NA | TRBJ1-4 | NA | TRBV28 | CASTDGGSTNEKLFF | TGTGCCAGCACCGATGGGGGGTCAACTAATGAAAAACTGTTTTTT
NA | TRBJ1-1 | NA | TRBV5-4 | CASSPAGRGTEAFF | TGTGCCAGCAGCCCGGCAGGTCGTGGAACTGAAGCTTTCTTT
NA | TRBJ1-5 | NA | TRBV4-3 | CASSQEYSGQPQHF | TGCGCCAGCAGCCAAGAATACTCGGGACAGCCCCAGCATTTT
TRBD1 | TRBJ1-4 | NA | TRBV6-5 | CATSDRGRGKLFF | TGTGCCACCTCGGACAGGGGGCGAGGAAAACTGTTTTTT
TRBD1 | TRBJ2-1 | NA | TRBV7-7 | CASSPFVTGGNEQFF | TGTGCTAGCAGCCCCTTTGTGACAGGGGGCAATGAGCAGTTCTTC
NA | TRBJ1-2 | NA | TRBV2 | CASSEQSLRQANYGYTF | TGTGCCAGCAGTGAGCAGAGCTTACGTCAGGCTAACTATGGCTACACCTTC
TRBD1 | TRBJ1-5 | NA | TRBV6-5 | CAGGQGLDQPQHF | TGTGCCGGGGGACAGGGTCTAGATCAGCCCCAGCATTTT
TRBD1 | TRBJ1-2 | NA | TRBV5-6 | CASRRGQFYGYTF | TGTGCCAGCAGGAGGGGGCAGTTCTATGGCTACACCTTC